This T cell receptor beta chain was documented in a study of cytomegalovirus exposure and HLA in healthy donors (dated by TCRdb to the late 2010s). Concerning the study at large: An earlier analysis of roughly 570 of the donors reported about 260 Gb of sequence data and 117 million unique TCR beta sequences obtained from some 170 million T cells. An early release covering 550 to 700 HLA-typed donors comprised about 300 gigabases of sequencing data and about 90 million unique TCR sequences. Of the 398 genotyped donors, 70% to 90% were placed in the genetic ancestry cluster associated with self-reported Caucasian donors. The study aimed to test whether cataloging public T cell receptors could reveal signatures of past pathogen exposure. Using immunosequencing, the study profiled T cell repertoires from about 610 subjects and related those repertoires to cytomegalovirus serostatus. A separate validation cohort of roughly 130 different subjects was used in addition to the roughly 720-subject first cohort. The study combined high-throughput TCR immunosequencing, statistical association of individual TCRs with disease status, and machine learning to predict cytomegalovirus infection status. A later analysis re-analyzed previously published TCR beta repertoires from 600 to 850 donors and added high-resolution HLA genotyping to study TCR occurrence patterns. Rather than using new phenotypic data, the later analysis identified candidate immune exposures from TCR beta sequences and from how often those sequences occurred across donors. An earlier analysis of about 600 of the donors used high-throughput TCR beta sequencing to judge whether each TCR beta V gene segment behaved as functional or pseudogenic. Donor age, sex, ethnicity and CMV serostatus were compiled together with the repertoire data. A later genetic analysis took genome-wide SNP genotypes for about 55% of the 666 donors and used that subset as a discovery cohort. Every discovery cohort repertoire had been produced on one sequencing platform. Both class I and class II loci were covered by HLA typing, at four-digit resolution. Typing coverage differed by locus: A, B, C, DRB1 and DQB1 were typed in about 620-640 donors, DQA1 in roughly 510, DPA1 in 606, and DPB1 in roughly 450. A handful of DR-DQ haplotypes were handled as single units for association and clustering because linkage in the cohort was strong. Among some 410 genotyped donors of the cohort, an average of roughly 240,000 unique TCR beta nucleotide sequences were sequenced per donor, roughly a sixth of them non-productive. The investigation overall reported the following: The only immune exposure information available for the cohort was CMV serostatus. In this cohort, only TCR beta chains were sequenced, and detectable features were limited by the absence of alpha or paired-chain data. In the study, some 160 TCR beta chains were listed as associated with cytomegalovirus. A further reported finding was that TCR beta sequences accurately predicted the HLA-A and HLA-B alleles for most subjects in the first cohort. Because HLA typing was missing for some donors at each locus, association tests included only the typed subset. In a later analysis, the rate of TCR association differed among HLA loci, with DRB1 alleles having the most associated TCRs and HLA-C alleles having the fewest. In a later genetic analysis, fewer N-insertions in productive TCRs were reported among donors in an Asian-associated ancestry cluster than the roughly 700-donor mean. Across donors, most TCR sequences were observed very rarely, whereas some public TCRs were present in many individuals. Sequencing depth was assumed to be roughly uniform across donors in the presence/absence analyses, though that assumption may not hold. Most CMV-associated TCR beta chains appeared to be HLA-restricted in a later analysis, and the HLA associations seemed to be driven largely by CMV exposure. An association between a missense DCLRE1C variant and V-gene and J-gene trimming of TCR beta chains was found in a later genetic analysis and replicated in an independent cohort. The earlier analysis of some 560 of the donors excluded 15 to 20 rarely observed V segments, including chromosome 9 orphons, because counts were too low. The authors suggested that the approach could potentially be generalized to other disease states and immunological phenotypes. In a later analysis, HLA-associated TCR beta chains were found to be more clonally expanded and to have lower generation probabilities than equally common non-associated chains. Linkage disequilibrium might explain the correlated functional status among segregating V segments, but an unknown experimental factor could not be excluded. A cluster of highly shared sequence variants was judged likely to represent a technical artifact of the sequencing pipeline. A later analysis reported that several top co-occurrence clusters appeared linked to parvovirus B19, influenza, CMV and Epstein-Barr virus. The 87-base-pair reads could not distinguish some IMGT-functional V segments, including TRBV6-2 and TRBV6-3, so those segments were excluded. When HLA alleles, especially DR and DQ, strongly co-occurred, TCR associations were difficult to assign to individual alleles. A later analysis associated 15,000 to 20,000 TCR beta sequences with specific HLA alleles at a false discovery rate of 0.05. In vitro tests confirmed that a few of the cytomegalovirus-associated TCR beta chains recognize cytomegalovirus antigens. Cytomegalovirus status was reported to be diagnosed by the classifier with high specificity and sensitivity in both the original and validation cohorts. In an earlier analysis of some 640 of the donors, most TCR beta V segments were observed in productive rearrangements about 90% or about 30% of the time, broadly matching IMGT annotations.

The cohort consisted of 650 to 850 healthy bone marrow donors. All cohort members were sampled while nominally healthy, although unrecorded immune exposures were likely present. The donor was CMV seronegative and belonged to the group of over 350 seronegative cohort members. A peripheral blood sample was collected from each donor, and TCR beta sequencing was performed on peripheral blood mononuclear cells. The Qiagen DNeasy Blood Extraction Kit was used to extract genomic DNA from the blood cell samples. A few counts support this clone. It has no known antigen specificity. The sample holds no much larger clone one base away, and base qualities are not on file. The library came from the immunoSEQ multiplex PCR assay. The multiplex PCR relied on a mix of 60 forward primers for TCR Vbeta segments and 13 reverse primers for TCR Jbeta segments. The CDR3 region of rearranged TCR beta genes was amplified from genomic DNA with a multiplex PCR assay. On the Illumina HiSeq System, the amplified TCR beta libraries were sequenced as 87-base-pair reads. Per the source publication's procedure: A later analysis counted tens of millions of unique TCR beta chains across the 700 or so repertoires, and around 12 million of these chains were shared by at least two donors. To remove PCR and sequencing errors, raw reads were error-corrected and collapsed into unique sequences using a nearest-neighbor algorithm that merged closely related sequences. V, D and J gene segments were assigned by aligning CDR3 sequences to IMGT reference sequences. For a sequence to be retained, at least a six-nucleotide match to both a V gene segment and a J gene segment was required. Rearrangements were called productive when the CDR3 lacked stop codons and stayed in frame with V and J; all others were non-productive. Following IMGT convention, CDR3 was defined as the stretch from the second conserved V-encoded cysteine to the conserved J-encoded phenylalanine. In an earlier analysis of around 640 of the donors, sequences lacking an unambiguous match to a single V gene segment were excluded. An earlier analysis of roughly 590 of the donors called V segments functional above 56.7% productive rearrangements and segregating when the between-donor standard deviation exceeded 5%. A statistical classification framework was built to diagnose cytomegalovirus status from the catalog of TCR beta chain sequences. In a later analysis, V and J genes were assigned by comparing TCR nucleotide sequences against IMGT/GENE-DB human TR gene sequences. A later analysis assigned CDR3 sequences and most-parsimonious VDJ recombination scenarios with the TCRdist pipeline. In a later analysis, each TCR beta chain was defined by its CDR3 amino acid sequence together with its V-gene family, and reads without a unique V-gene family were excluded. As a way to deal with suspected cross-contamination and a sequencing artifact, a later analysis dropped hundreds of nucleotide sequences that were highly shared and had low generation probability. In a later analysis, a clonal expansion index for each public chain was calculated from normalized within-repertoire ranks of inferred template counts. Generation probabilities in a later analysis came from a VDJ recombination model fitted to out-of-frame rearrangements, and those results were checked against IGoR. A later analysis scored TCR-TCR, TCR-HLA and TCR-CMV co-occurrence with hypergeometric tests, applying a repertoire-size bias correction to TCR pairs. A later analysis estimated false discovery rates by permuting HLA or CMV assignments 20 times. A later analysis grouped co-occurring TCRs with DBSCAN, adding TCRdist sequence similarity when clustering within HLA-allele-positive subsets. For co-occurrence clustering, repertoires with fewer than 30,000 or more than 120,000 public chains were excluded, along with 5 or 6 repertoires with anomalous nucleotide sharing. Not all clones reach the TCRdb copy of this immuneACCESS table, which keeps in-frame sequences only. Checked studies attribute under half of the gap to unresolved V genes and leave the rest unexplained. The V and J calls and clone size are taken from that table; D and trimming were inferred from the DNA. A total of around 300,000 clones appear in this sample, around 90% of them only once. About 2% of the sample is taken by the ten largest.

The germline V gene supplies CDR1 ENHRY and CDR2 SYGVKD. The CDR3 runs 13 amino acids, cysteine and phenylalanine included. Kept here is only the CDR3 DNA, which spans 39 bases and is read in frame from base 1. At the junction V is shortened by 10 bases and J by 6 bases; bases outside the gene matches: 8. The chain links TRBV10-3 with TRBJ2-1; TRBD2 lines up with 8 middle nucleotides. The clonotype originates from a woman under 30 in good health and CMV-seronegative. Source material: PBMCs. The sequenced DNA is TGTGCCAGCCGGGGGGGTTCAGGCAATGAGCAGTTCTTC. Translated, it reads CASRGGSGNEQFF.